This T cell receptor beta chain was profiled in a study of cytomegalovirus exposure and HLA in healthy donors. The CDR3 is 16 residues long. Trimming at V came to 2 bases and at J to 2 bases, leaving 6 bases not matched to a gene. Germline values: CDR1 LGHNT, CDR2 FRNRAP. With 60 Vbeta and 13 Jbeta primers, the PCR was carried out. Assay used: immunoSEQ multiplex PCR; TCRdb lists only in-frame clones, some missing. Here the sample spans 100,000 to 150,000 clones, approximately 80% being singletons. On this clone itself: The antigen is unknown.

General study findings and limits: Many donors shared some public TCRs, even though most TCR sequences were rare. Among the most significant clusters, several appeared linked to common viral pathogens in a later analysis.

The chain combines TRBV12-5 with TRBJ2-1; the match to TRBD2 covers 7 bases. The source is a man aged 45-65 years in good health and CMV-seronegative. Sequenced input: PBMCs. Written as DNA, the CDR3 is TGTGCTAGTGGTTTGAGGGGCGGGAGTCCCTACAATGAGCAGTTCTTC. It codes for CASGLRGGSPYNEQFF.